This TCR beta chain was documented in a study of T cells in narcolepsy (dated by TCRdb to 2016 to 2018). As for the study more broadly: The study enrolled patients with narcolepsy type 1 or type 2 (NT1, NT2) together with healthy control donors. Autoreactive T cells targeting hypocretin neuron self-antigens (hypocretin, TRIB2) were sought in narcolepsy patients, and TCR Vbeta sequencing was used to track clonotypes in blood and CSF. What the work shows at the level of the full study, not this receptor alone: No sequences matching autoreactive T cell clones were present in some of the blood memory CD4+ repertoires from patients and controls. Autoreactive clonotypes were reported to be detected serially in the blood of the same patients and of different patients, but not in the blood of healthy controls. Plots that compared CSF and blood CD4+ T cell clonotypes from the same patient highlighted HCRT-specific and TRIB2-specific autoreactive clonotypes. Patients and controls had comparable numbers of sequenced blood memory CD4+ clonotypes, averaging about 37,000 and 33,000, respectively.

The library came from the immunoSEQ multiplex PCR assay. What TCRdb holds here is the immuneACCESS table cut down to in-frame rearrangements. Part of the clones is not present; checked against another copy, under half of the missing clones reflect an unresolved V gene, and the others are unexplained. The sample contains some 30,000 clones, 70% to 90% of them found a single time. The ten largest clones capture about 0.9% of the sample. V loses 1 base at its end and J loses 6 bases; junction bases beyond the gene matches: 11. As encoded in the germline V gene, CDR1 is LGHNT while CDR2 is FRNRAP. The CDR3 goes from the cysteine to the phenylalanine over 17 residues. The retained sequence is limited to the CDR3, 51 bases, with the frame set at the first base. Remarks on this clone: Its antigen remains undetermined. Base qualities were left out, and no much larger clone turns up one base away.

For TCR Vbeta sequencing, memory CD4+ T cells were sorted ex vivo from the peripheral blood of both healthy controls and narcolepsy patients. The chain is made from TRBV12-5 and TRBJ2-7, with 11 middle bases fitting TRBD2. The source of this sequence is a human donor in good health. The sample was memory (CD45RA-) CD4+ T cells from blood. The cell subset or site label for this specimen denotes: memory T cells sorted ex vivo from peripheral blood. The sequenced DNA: TGTGCTAGTGGTTTGGGCCTAGCGGGGGGTCCGGGGAGCGAGCAGTACTTC. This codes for CASGLGLAGGPGSEQYF.